Each of the 24 T cell receptor beta chains below was sequenced from the same sample in a study of control samples from healthy donors and cancer patients. Measured with immunoSEQ multiplex PCR; TCRdb has only the in-frame clones, and not every one. This table holds 100,000 or so clones, 80% to 90% found once. The sample consisted of blood. These receptors were obtained from a woman in her fifties or sixties in good health.

The CDR3 DNA reads as TGTGCCAGCAGCGTAGCCGGCAGGGCTGACGACCAGCAGTTCTTC. Translating gives CASSVAGRADDQQFF. The V gene is TRBV9, the J gene TRBJ2-1, with D possibly being TRBD1 (5 bases). V dropped 0 bases and J dropped 11 bases, with 18 bases sitting between them. Germline V gene lookup returns CDR1 SGDLS and CDR2 YYNGEE. The CDR3 consists of 15 residues.

This rearrangement joins TRBV15 to TRBJ1-2; D is possibly TRBD1 (6 bases). The CDR3 loop spans 16 amino acids. The V gene lost 0 bases and the J gene lost 1 base, with 12 bases spanning the gap. CDR1 is LNHNV and CDR2 is YYDKDF in the germline V gene (reference sequence). The CDR3 is CATSRDRTAHNYGYTF. The CDR3 DNA follows: TGTGCCACCAGCAGAGATAGGACAGCGCATAACTATGGCTACACCTTC.

The chain couples TRBV5-1 to TRBJ2-1, with D perhaps matching TRBD2 (5 bases). Deletions cut 0 bases from V and 0 bases from J, with 13 bases between. CDR1 SGHRS and CDR2 YFSETQ come from the germline V gene. The CDR3 is made up of 17 amino acids. The CDR3 reads CASSLAGSASSYNEQFF. In DNA form, the CDR3 reads TGCGCCAGCAGCTTGGCCGGTAGCGCGAGCTCCTACAATGAGCAGTTCTTC. Drawing the rest from reference TRBV5-1 and TRBJ2-1, the complete variable domain is KAGVTQTPRYLIKTRGQQVTLSCSPISGHRSVSWYQQTPGQGLQFLFEYFSETQRNKGNFPGRFSGRQFSNSRSEMNVSTLELGDSALYLCASSLAGSASSYNEQFFGPGTRLTVL.

This clone was found a few times. The chain carries TRBV5-1 and TRBJ1-2, with 8 bases identical to TRBD1. V gave up 4 bases and J gave up 2 bases; unmatched junction bases: 4. Germline loops: CDR1 SGHRS, CDR2 YFSETQ. The CDR3 consists of 14 residues. The CDR3 spells CASSPRDRNYGYTF. CDR3 bases: TGCGCCAGCAGCCCCCGGGACAGGAACTATGGCTACACCTTC. Supplemented by reference TRBV5-1 and TRBJ1-2, the full variable domain reads KAGVTQTPRYLIKTRGQQVTLSCSPISGHRSVSWYQQTPGQGLQFLFEYFSETQRNKGNFPGRFSGRQFSNSRSEMNVSTLELGDSALYLCASSPRDRNYGYTFGSGTRLTVV.

The chain carries TRBV5-1 and TRBJ2-1; the match to TRBD1 covers 9 bases. The junction had 8 bases not matched to a gene; V was cut back by 2 bases and J by 8 bases. The CDR3 length is 15 residues. From germline, CDR1 is SGHRS and CDR2 YFSETQ. CDR3 DNA: TGCGCCAGCAGCTTATTGGGACAGGGTTCTCATGAGCAGTTCTTC. It codes for CASSLLGQGSHEQFF.

CDR3 region: CAWRAGTGRGYTF. DNA of the CDR3: TGTGCCTGGAGGGCCGGGACAGGCCGCGGCTACACCTTC. The gene calls are TRBV30 and TRBJ1-2; 8 bases line up with TRBD1. Germline CDR1 is GTSNPN and CDR2 is SVGIG (reference sequence). CDR3 length: 13 amino acids. V lost 3 bases, J lost 8 bases, and 8 bases stayed unmatched.

A single count supports this clone. The genes are TRBV11-2 and TRBJ2-5; D gene unclear. CDR1 and CDR2 from the germline V gene are SGHAT and FQNNGV. Trimming took off 1 base at V and 5 bases at J, with 8 bases between the two ends. The CDR3 contains 13 residues. This CDR3 is CASSLAYKETQYF. CDR3 nucleotide sequence: TGTGCCAGCAGCTTAGCTTACAAGGAGACCCAGTACTTC.

This chain links TRBV24-1 with TRBJ2-1; 10 nucleotides agree with TRBD2. The CDR3 length is 15 residues. Trimming took 4 bases from V and 7 from J; bases not matched to a gene: 6. The germline V gene encodes CDR1 KGHDR and CDR2 SFDVKD. The CDR3 sequence is CATSEGLAALNEQFF. The CDR3 nucleotides are TGTGCCACCAGTGAAGGACTAGCGGCCTTGAATGAGCAGTTCTTC.

The gene calls are TRBV5-1 and TRBJ2-2; D is ambiguous. V lost 0 bases and J 4 bases, leaving 10 bases between the germline ends. Per germline, CDR1 SGHRS and CDR2 YFSETQ. This CDR3 contains 15 residues. The CDR3 here is CASSLDVSGTGELFF. CDR3 nucleotides: TGCGCCAGCAGCTTGGACGTATCAGGCACCGGGGAGCTGTTTTTT.

DNA of the CDR3: TGTGCCAGTAGTATTGGTCCCGGCGGCCAGGTCAATCAGCCCCAGCATTTT. Its translation is CASSIGPGGQVNQPQHF. The chain carries TRBV19 and TRBJ1-5, with no clear D. Germline V lookup: CDR1 LNHDA, CDR2 SQIVND (reference sequence). Trimming removed 3 bases at V and 3 bases at J, with 18 bases between. The CDR3 has 17 amino acids.

This clone was picked up one time. V is TRBV19 and J is TRBJ1-3, with D maybe TRBD1 (6 bases). CDR3 size: 15 residues. V shed 7 bases and J shed 0 bases, with 13 bases lying between them. Germline V lookup: CDR1 LNHDA, CDR2 SQIVND (reference sequence). The CDR3 region is CASTSRDNSGNTIYF. In DNA, the CDR3 is TGTGCCAGTACATCCCGGGACAACTCTGGAAACACCATATATTTT.

The chain combines TRBV11-1 with TRBJ1-4; D unresolved. V dropped 5 bases and J dropped 2 bases, with 15 bases sitting between them. Germline V lookup: CDR1 SGHAT, CDR2 FQDESV (reference sequence). This CDR3 is built from 16 residues. CDR3 nucleotide sequence: TGTGCCAGCAGCGGCTGGAGCGGAAGCACTAATGAAAAACTGTTTTTT. It translates to CASSGWSGSTNEKLFF.

The chain employs TRBV24-1 and TRBJ1-3; 8 bases fit TRBD1. V was clipped by 9 bases and J by 4 bases; unmatched bases: 4. Germline V gene sequence: CDR1 KGHDR, CDR2 SFDVKD. CDR3 length equals 13 residues. CDR3 coding DNA: TGTGCCACCCAGGGGGCAGGAGGAAACACCATATATTTT. Protein product: CATQGAGGNTIYF.

V usage is TRBV7-2 and J usage is TRBJ1-6; no firm D call. The germline gives CDR1 SGHTA, CDR2 FQGNSA. Trimming left V 1 base short and J 4 bases short, with 14 bases between. CDR3 length: 17 amino acids. The CDR3 DNA reads as TGTGCCAGCAGCTTAGTCGTCCGAGAGGGATATAATTCACCCCTCCACTTT. This encodes CASSLVVREGYNSPLHF.

This clone was seen a handful of times. This rearrangement joins TRBV15 to TRBJ2-3, with D unclear. V lost 7 bases, J lost 6 bases, and 17 bases lay in between. This CDR3 contains 14 residues. Germline loops: CDR1 LNHNV, CDR2 YYDKDF (reference sequence). The CDR3 bases are TGTGCCACCACCGGTGGGGTAGGACGTGATACGCAGTATTTT. Translation gives CATTGGVGRDTQYF.

This clone was detected a few times. The chain combines TRBV15 with TRBJ2-1; D unresolved. This CDR3 region has 15 residues. V was cut by 4 bases and J by 7 bases, with 17 bases left in between. The germline V gene encodes CDR1 LNHNV and CDR2 YYDKDF (reference sequence). The CDR3 is CATSIEPQVGNEQFF. CDR3 DNA: TGTGCCACCAGCATCGAGCCTCAAGTAGGGAATGAGCAGTTCTTC.

The V and J genes are TRBV9 and TRBJ2-7, with unresolved D. Germline lookup yields CDR1 SGDLS and CDR2 YYNGEE. The CDR3 length is 14 residues. V was cut by 4 bases and J by 2 bases, with 13 bases left in between. The CDR3 region is CASSPGNLPYEQYF. For the CDR3, the DNA is TGTGCCAGCAGCCCGGGTAATTTGCCCTACGAGCAGTACTTC.

This rearrangement joins TRBV29-1 to TRBJ2-3; D tentatively reads TRBD1 or TRBD2 (5 bases each). V lost 3 bases and J 1 base, leaving 11 bases between the germline ends. Germline assignment: CDR1 SQVTM and CDR2 ANQGSEA. The CDR3 runs to 14 residues. The CDR3 region has the DNA TGCAGCGTTGATACGGGGCCCCGCACAGATACGCAGTATTTT. Residues: CSVDTGPRTDTQYF.

V is TRBV2 and J is TRBJ1-2; a possible D gene is TRBD1 (5 bases). Deletions cut 1 base from V and 5 bases from J, with 17 bases between. The CDR3 extends over 16 amino acids. CDR1 and CDR2 (germline): SNHLY, FYNNEI. The CDR3 nucleotides are TGTGCCAGCAGTGAAGACTCCGGGACTGTCCGTTATGGCTACACCTTC. Protein: CASSEDSGTVRYGYTF.

This chain connects TRBV28 to TRBJ2-7; D not certain. Trimming pared 6 bases from V and 7 bases from J, leaving 19 bases between. This CDR3 is built from 14 residues. CDR1 MDHEN and CDR2 SYDVKM come from the germline V gene. CDR3 in DNA: TGTGCCAGCAGCGTAGAATTGGGTCTGGGAGAGCAGTACTTC. It codes for CASSVELGLGEQYF.

The chain uses TRBV3-1 (or the pseudogene TRBV3-2) and TRBJ1-3, with no clear D. The V gene lost 1 base and the J gene lost 1 base, with 11 bases spanning the gap. CDR1 is LGHDT, CDR2 YNNKEL, per germline (reference sequence). CDR3 length equals 16 residues. CDR3 loop: CASSQAETISGNTIYF. CDR3 sequence (DNA): TGTGCCAGCAGCCAAGCCGAGACCATTTCTGGAAACACCATATATTTT.

The gene calls are TRBV4-3 and TRBJ1-1; D possibly corresponds to TRBD1 (5 bases). Germline CDR1 and CDR2: LGHNA and YSLEER. The CDR3 totals 14 residues. V lost 6 bases and J lost 1, with 12 bases in between. As DNA, the CDR3 is TGCGCCAGCAGTCCCCAGGGTGGGAACACTGAAGCTTTCTTT. This encodes CASSPQGGNTEAFF.

The V and J genes are TRBV7-8 and TRBJ2-5, with TRBD1 identical over 7 bases. Germline values: CDR1 SGHVS, CDR2 FQNEAQ. V lost 6 bases, J lost 1 base, and 11 bases stayed unmatched. The CDR3 runs to 16 residues. The DNA for the CDR3 is TGTGCCAGCAGTTCCAGGACCGGGACAGCCCAAGAGACCCAGTACTTC. Translated: CASSSRTGTAQETQYF.

This rearrangement joins TRBV20-1 to TRBJ2-7; a weak D match, TRBD2 (6 bases). This CDR3 is built from 11 residues. Trimming left V 8 bases short and J 0 bases short, with 8 bases between. CDR1 DFQATT and CDR2 SNEGSKA come from the germline V gene (reference sequence). CDR3 in DNA: TGCAGTCTGACTAGCTCCTACGAGCAGTACTTC. Translated, it gives CSLTSSYEQYF.